These 10 T cell receptor beta chains share one sample of origin, sequenced in a study of T cells after yellow fever vaccination. One entry per CDR3 protein, called by TCRdb with MiXCR from the 5' RACE reads. The data contain about 130,000 distinct CDR3 sequences, 7.4% of them seen just once; the ten biggest clones take up about 2.7%. The sample was CD4+ T cells sorted from PBMCs, taken 10 days after the first yellow fever vaccination. The source of these receptors is a man in his late teens or twenties who received the YFV17D yellow fever vaccine.

This clonotype was seen many times. The chain recombines TRBV10-3 with TRBJ1-4, with D perhaps TRBD1 (6 bases). Trimming removed 11 bases from V and 2 bases from J, with 12 bases in between. The CDR3 has 13 residues. Germline V gene data show CDR1 as ENHRY and CDR2 as SYGVKD. CDR3 in DNA: TGTGCCTCAAGGGGGTTCACTAATGAAAAACTGTTTTTT. It translates to CASRGFTNEKLFF.

This clonotype was seen at least ten times. The J gene is TRBJ2-1, the V gene TRBV11-2, with TRBD2 identical over 9 bases. Germline CDR1 and CDR2: SGHAT and FQNNGV. V dropped 5 bases and J dropped 1; count of bases not matched to a gene: 3. This CDR3 contains 15 residues. CDR3 nucleotide sequence: TGTGCCAGCAGCCCAGGACTAGCGTCCTACAATGAGCAGTTCTTC. Protein product: CASSPGLASYNEQFF.

The sample holds many counts of this clonotype. The chain recombines TRBV18 with TRBJ2-1, with TRBD2 identical over 11 bases. The CDR3 runs to 16 residues. The V and J ends lost 3 bases and 3 bases, in that order; junction bases with no gene match: 4. Germline lookup yields CDR1 KGHSH and CDR2 LQKENI. CDR3 sequence reads: CASSPLAGGNYNEQFF. The CDR3 DNA reads TGTGCCAGCTCACCCTTAGCGGGGGGGAACTACAATGAGCAGTTCTTC.

In this sample, this clonotype turned up a few times. The rearrangement links TRBV28 to TRBJ2-5; D not resolved. CDR1 is MDHEN, CDR2 SYDVKM, per germline. Trimming stripped 6 bases from V and 0 bases from J, with 8 bases between. The CDR3 covers 13 residues. The CDR3 nucleotides are TGTGCCAGCAGGGACCGGAACCAAGAGACCCAGTACTTC. Protein sequence: CASRDRNQETQYF.

This clonotype was found many times. The CDR3 here is CSVGSGGDTQYF. CDR3 nucleotide sequence: TGCAGCGTTGGTAGCGGGGGTGATACGCAGTATTTT. V is TRBV29-1 and J is TRBJ2-3, with 9 bases matching TRBD2. The CDR3 has 12 amino acids. Germline assignment: CDR1 SQVTM and CDR2 ANQGSEA. V was clipped by 4 bases and J by 6 bases; unmatched bases: 2.

The table lists this clonotype with many counts. The gene calls are TRBV11-2 and TRBJ2-3; 10 nucleotides agree with TRBD2. V shed 2 bases and J 0 bases; nucleotides not matched to a gene: 2. This CDR3 region has 16 residues. CDR1 is SGHAT, CDR2 FQNNGV, per germline. The CDR3 reads CASSLLAGASTDTQYF. The DNA of the CDR3 is TGTGCCAGCAGCTTACTAGCGGGGGCTAGCACAGATACGCAGTATTTT.

This clonotype appeared a few times. V usage is TRBV7-9 and J usage is TRBJ1-1; D uncertain. Trimming pared 10 bases from V and 7 bases from J, leaving 28 bases between. Germline CDR1 reads SEHNR; CDR2 reads FQNEAQ (reference sequence). This CDR3 comprises 16 residues. The CDR3: CATTLGRGGDAVEAFF. The CDR3 DNA reads TGTGCCACTACCCTTGGACGTGGCGGCGACGCCGTTGAAGCTTTCTTT.

This clonotype was seen repeatedly, ten times or more. The genes are TRBV7-2 and TRBJ2-3; maybe TRBD2 (5 bases). The germline V gene has CDR1 SGHTA and CDR2 FQGNSA. Trimming cost V 1 base and J 1 base, with 9 bases left between them. This CDR3 spans 15 amino acids. DNA of the CDR3: TGTGCCAGCAGCTTAGGGACTCCCCGCACAGATACGCAGTATTTT. Amino acids: CASSLGTPRTDTQYF.

The table lists this clonotype with many counts. The genes are TRBV5-1 and TRBJ2-6; perhaps TRBD2 as D (6 bases). Per germline, CDR1 SGHRS and CDR2 YFSETQ. Trimming cost V 4 bases and J 7 bases, with 18 bases left between them. The CDR3 spans 16 residues. The CDR3 loop is CASSPEGRSGANVLTF. DNA of the CDR3: TGCGCCAGCAGCCCTGAAGGGAGGAGTGGAGCCAACGTCCTGACTTTC. Variable domain in full (rest from reference TRBV5-1 and TRBJ2-6): KAGVTQTPRYLIKTRGQQVTLSCSPISGHRSVSWYQQTPGQGLQFLFEYFSETQRNKGNFPGRFSGRQFSNSRSEMNVSTLELGDSALYLCASSPEGRSGANVLTFGAGSRLTVL.

This clonotype was seen at least ten times. The chain has TRBV9 and TRBJ2-3; D may be TRBD2 (5 bases). The CDR3 is made up of 16 amino acids. The V gene's germline CDR1 is SGDLS and CDR2 YYNGEE. Trimming removed 0 bases from V and 2 bases from J, with 13 bases in between. This CDR3 is CASSVVEGSYTDTQYF. The CDR3 DNA is TGTGCCAGCAGCGTAGTTGAGGGAAGTTACACAGATACGCAGTATTTT.